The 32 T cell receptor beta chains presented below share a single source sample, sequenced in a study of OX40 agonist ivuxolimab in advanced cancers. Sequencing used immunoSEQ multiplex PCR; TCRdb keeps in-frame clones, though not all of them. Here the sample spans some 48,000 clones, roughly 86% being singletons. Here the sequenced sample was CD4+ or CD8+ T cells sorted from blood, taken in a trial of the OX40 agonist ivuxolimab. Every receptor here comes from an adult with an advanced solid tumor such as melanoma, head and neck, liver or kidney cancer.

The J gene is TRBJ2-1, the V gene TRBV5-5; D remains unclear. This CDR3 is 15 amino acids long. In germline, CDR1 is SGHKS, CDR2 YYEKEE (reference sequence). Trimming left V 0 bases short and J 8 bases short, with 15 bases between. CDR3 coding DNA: TGTGCCAGCAGCTTGGGGACCACACCCGTCGATGAGCAGTTCTTC. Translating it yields CASSLGTTPVDEQFF.

As DNA, the CDR3 is TGTGCCAGCAGCCAAGGGGCGGGAGGGCCGACAGATACGCAGTATTTT. Protein product: CASSQGAGGPTDTQYF. The J gene is TRBJ2-3, the V gene TRBV4-2; the match to TRBD2 covers 9 bases. The CDR3 is made up of 16 amino acids. Losses at the gene ends were 1 base for V and 3 bases for J; bases not matched to a gene: 5. Germline V gene sequence: CDR1 LGHNA, CDR2 YNFKEQ.

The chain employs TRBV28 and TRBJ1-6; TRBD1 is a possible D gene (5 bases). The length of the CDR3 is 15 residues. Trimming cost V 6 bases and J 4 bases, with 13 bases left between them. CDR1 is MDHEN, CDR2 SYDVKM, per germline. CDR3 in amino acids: CASRSGTAYNSPLHF. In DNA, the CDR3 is TGTGCCAGCAGATCAGGGACCGCGTATAATTCACCCCTCCACTTT.

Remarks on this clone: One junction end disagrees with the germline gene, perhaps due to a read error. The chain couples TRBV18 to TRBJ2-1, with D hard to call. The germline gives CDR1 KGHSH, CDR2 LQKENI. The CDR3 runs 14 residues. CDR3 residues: CASSSPERHNEQFF. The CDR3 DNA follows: TGTGCCAGCTCATCACCCGAGAGACACAATGAGCAGTTCTTC.

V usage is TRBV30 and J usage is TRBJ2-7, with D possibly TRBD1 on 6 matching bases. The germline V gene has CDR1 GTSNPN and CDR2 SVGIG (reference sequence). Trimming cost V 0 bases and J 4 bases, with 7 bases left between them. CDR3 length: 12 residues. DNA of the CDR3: TGTGCCTGGAGTGTACAGGGTTACGAGCAGTACTTC. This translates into CAWSVQGYEQYF.

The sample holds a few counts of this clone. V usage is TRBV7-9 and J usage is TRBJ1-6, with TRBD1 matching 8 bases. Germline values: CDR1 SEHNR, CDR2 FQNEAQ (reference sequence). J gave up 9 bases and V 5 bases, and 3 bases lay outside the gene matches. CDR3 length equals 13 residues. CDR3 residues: CASSTGQGSPLHF. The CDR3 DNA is TGTGCCAGCAGCACAGGACAGGGTTCACCCCTCCACTTT.

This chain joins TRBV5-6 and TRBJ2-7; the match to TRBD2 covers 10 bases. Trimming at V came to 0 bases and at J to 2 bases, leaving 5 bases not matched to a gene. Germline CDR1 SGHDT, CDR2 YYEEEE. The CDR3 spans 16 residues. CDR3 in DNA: TGTGCCAGCAGCTTGGCCTCGAGCGGGAGGGCCTACGAGCAGTACTTC. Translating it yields CASSLASSGRAYEQYF.

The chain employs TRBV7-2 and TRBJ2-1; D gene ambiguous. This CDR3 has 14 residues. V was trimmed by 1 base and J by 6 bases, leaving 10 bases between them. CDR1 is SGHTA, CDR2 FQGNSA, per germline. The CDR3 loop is CASSLGPGSNEQFF. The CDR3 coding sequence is TGTGCCAGCAGCTTAGGCCCCGGCTCCAATGAGCAGTTCTTC.

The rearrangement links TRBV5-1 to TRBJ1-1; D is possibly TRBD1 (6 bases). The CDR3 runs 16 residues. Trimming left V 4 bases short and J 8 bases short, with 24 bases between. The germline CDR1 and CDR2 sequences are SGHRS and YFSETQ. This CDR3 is CASSAGTGSGGVEAFF. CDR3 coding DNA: TGCGCCAGCAGCGCTGGAACAGGGTCAGGAGGGGTCGAAGCTTTCTTT. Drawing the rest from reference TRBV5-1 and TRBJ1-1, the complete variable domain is KAGVTQTPRYLIKTRGQQVTLSCSPISGHRSVSWYQQTPGQGLQFLFEYFSETQRNKGNFPGRFSGRQFSNSRSEMNVSTLELGDSALYLCASSAGTGSGGVEAFFGQGTRLTVV.

The CDR3 reads CASSPDSYNQPQHF. In DNA form, the CDR3 reads TGTGCCAGCTCCCCCGACAGCTACAATCAGCCCCAGCATTTT. The chain is built from TRBV18 and TRBJ1-5; perhaps TRBD1 as D (5 bases). The CDR3 sequence is 14 residues long. Trimming removed 6 bases at V and 3 bases at J, with 12 bases between. The germline V gene has CDR1 KGHSH and CDR2 LQKENI.

CDR3 loop: CASKGQNVEKLFF. The CDR3 coding sequence is TGTGCCAGCAAAGGACAAAATGTTGAAAAACTGTTTTTT. The V and J genes are TRBV2 and TRBJ1-4; D is perhaps TRBD1 (5 bases). In germline, CDR1 is SNHLY, CDR2 FYNNEI. V dropped 7 bases and J dropped 7 bases, with 13 bases sitting between them. This CDR3 region has 13 residues.

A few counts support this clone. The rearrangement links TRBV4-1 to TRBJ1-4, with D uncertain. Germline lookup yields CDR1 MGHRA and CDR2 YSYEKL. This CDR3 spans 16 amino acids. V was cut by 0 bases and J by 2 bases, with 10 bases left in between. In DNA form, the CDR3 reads TGCGCCAGCAGCCAAGAAAGTTGGACGACTAATGAAAAACTGTTTTTT. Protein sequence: CASSQESWTTNEKLFF.

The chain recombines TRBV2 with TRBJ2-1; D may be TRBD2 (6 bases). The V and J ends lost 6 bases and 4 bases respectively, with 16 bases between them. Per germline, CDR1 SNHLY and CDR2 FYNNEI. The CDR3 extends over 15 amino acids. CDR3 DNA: TGTGCCAGCAGAACGCTGAGGGACTTTTACAATGAGCAGTTCTTC. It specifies CASRTLRDFYNEQFF.

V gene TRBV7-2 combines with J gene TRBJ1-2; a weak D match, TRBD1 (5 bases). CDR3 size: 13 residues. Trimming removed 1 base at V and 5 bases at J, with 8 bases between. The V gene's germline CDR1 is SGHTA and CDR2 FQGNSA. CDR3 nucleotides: TGTGCCAGCAGCTTAGAGGGGTGGTATGGCTACACCTTC. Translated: CASSLEGWYGYTF. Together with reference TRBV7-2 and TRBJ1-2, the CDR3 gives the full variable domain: GAGVSQSPSNKVTEKGKDVELRCDPISGHTALYWYRQSLGQGLEFLIYFQGNSAPDKSGLPSDRFSAERTGGSVSTLTIQRTQQEDSAVYLCASSLEGWYGYTFGSGTRLTVV.

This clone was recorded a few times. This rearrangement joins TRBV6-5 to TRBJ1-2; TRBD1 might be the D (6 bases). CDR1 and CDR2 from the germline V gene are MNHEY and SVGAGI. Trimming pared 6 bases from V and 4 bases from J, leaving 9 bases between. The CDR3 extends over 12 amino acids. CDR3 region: CASRQGTYGYTF. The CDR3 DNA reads TGTGCCAGCAGACAGGGTACCTATGGCTACACCTTC.

This CDR3 reads CASSLRTDEKLFF. CDR3 DNA sequence: TGTGCCAGCAGCTTAAGGACAGATGAAAAACTGTTTTTT. The chain joins TRBV7-2 to TRBJ1-4; perhaps TRBD1 as D (6 bases). Germline lookup yields CDR1 SGHTA and CDR2 FQGNSA. The CDR3 runs to 13 residues. The V end was cut by 2 bases, the J end by 6 bases, with 7 bases between.

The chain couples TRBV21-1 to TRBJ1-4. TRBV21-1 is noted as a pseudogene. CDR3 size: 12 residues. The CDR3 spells CAKMSVGEKLFF. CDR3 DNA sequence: TGTGCCAAGATGTCGGTCGGGGAAAAACTGTTTTTT.

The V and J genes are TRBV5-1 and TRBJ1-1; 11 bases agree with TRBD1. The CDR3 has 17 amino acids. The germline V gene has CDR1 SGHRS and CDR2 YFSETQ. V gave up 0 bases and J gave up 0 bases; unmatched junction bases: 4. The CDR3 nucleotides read TGCGCCAGCAGCTTGGGCGGGACAGGGGGGTTGAACACTGAAGCTTTCTTT. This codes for CASSLGGTGGLNTEAFF. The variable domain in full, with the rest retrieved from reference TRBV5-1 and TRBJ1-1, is KAGVTQTPRYLIKTRGQQVTLSCSPISGHRSVSWYQQTPGQGLQFLFEYFSETQRNKGNFPGRFSGRQFSNSRSEMNVSTLELGDSALYLCASSLGGTGGLNTEAFFGQGTRLTVV.

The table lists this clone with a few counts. The CDR3 region is CAWKFGRANEAFF. The CDR3 DNA is TGTGCCTGGAAATTCGGTAGGGCCAACGAAGCTTTCTTT. This chain connects TRBV30 to TRBJ1-1; D is unresolved. There are 13 residues in the CDR3. Trimming removed 4 bases at V and 8 bases at J, with 17 bases between. Germline loops: CDR1 GTSNPN, CDR2 SVGIG (reference sequence).

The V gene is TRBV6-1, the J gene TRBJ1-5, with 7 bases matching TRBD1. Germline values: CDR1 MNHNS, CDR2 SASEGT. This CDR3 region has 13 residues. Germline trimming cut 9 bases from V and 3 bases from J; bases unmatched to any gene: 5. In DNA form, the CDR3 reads TGTGCCAGTGACAGGGAGATCAATCAGCCCCAGCATTTT. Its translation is CASDREINQPQHF.

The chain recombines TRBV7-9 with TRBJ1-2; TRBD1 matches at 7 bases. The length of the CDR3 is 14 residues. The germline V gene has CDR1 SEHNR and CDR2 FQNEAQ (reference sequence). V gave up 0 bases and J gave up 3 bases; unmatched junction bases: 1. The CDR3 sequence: CASSLAGGDYGYTF. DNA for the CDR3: TGTGCCAGCAGCTTAGCAGGGGGCGACTATGGCTACACCTTC.

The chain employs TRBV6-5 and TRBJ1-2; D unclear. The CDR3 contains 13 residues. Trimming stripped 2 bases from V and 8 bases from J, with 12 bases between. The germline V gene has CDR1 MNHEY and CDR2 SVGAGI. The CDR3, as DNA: TGTGCCAGCAGTTACCAAGGAGATTCGGGCTACACCTTC. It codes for CASSYQGDSGYTF.

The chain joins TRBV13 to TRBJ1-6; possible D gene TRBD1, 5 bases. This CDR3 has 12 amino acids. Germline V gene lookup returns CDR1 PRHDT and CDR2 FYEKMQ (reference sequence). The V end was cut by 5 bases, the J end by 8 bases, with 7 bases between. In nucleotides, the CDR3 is TGTGCCAGCAGCCGGGACTATTCACCCCTCCACTTT. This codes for CASSRDYSPLHF.

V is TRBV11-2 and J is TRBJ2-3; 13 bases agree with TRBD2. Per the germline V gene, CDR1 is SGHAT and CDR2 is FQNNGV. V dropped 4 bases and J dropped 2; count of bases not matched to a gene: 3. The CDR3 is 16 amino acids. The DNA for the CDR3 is TGTGCCAGCAGCTCAGGACTAGCGGGAGACACAGATACGCAGTATTTT. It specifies CASSSGLAGDTDTQYF.

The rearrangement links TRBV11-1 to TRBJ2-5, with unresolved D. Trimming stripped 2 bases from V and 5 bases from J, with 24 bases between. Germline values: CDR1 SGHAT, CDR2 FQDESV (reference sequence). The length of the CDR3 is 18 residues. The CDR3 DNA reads TGTGCCAGCAGCTTAAATCCGAACTACCCTAGGTCTGGGGAGACCCAGTACTTC. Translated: CASSLNPNYPRSGETQYF.

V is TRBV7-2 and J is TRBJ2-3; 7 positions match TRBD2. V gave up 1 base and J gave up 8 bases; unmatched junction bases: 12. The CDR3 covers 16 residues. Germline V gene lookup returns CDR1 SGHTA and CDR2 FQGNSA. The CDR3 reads CASSLEAGRPPSTQYF. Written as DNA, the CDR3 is TGTGCCAGCAGCTTAGAGGCCGGGAGGCCCCCAAGTACGCAGTATTTT.

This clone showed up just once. CDR3 in amino acids: CASSLRQGAYEQYF. The CDR3, as DNA: TGTGCCAGCAGCTTGAGACAGGGGGCTTACGAGCAGTACTTC. The V gene is TRBV5-6, the J gene TRBJ2-7, with 10 positions matching TRBD1. Looked up from germline, CDR1 is SGHDT and CDR2 is YYEEEE. The CDR3 has 14 residues. J lost 4 bases, V lost 1 base, and 2 bases had no gene match.

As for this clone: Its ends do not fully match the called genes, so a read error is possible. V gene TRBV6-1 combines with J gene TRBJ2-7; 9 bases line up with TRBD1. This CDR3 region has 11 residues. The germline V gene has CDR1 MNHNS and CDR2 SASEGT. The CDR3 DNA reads TGTGCCAGCACCCGGGACAGGGAATGCATCTTT. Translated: CASTRDRECIF.

This CDR3 reads CASSFGLATNEQFF. The CDR3 nucleotides read TGTGCCAGCAGCTTCGGACTAGCTACCAATGAGCAGTTCTTC. This chain joins TRBV11-2 and TRBJ2-1, with TRBD2 matching over 8 bases. This CDR3 spans 14 amino acids. CDR1 is SGHAT and CDR2 is FQNNGV in the germline V gene. V was pared by 3 bases and J by 6 bases, with 4 bases of the junction left unmatched.

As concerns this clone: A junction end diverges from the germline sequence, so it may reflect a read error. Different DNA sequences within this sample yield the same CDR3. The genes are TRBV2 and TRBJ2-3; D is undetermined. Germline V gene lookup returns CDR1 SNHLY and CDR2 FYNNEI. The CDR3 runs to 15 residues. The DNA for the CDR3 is TGCGCCAGCAGTGAGACGGCGATAGTAACAGATACGCAGTATTTT. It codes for CASSETAIVTDTQYF.

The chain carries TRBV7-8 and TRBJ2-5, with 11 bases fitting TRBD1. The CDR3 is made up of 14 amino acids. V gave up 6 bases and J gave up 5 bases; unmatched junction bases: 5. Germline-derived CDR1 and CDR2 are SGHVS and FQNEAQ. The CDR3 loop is CASSFGQGAETQYF. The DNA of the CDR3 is TGTGCCAGCAGTTTCGGACAGGGGGCTGAGACCCAGTACTTC. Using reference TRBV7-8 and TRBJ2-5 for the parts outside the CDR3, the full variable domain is GAGVSQSPRYKVAKRGQDVALRCDPISGHVSLFWYQQALGQGPEFLTYFQNEAQLDKSGLPSDRFFAERPEGSVSTLKIQRTQQEDSAVYLCASSFGQGAETQYFGPGTRLLVL.

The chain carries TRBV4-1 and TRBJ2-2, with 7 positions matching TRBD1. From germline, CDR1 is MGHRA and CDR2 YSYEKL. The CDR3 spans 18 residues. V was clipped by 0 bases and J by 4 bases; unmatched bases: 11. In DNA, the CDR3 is TGCGCCAGCAGCCAAGAGAGAGGGGGCGGTTTCTTCACCGGGGAGCTGTTTTTT. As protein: CASSQERGGGFFTGELFF.